The rows below give T cell receptor beta chains drawn from one sample of a study of T cell repertoires in cytomegalovirus infection. These receptors have no known antigen. TCRdb fed the reads into MiXCR, producing one record per CDR3 protein. The repertoire holds some 900,000 distinct CDR3 sequences, with 30% to 35% as singletons. Source: cultured CD8+ T cells from PBMCs, taken from culture after CMV antigen stimulation. The source of these receptors is a human donor in good health (CMV status not recorded). Some clones in this sample may be carry-over from other donors' samples. CDR3s include the opening cysteine and the closing phenylalanine or tryptophan. D genes are given only for firm matches. Where a row states a size, it is once, few, many or the class of an expanded clone; other rows omit it.

j_call	d_call	v_call	clone_size	cdr3_nt	cdr3_aa
TRBJ2-5	NA	TRBV6-5	NA	TGTGCCAGCAGGACAGGTGTCTGGGAGACCCAGTACTTC	CASRTGVWETQYF
TRBJ1-1	NA	TRBV7-8	few	TGTGCCAGCAGCTTAGCGGGATTCACTGAAGCTTTCTTT	CASSLAGFTEAFF
TRBJ1-2	NA	TRBV7-2	NA	TGTGCCAGCAGCTTAAGGAGTCGGGGGAATGGCTACACCTTC	CASSLRSRGNGYTF
TRBJ2-2	NA	TRBV6-5	few	TGTGCCAGCAGTTACTCTGTCCCTCCTAGCACCGGGGAGCTGTTTTTT	CASSYSVPPSTGELFF
TRBJ2-7	NA	TRBV20-1	NA	TGCAGTGCTAGAGACAACAGAGACTACGAGCAGTACTTC	CSARDNRDYEQYF
TRBJ2-6	NA	TRBV27	few	TGTGCCAGCAGTTTCTTAGCCTCTGGGGCCAACGTCCTGACTTTC	CASSFLASGANVLTF
TRBJ1-1	TRBD1	TRBV29-1	few	TGCAGCGTCAGGGGGGGCACTGAAGCTTTCTTT	CSVRGGTEAFF
TRBJ2-1	NA	TRBV5-1	NA	TGCGCCAGCCAACTTCGGGGGCCCTACAATGAGCAGTTCTTC	CASQLRGPYNEQFF
TRBJ2-1	NA	TRBV7-9	few	TGTGCCAGCAGCTTAGAAATTAGGCAGGGAACGTACAATGAGCAGTTCTTC	CASSLEIRQGTYNEQFF
TRBJ2-7	TRBD1	TRBV6-1	few	TGTGCCAGCAGGGACAGGGCCGAATCCTACGAGCAGTACTTC	CASRDRAESYEQYF
TRBJ1-1	NA	TRBV12-3/TRBV12-4	few	TGTGCCAGCAGTCCACCGCTGGGGCAGGGGTTATTTGAAGCTTTCTTT	CASSPPLGQGLFEAFF
TRBJ2-1	TRBD1	TRBV24-1	NA	TGTGCCACCAGTGATCCGGGACAGGGACCCTACAATGAGCAGTTCTTC	CATSDPGQGPYNEQFF
TRBJ1-5	NA	TRBV7-6	NA	TGTGCCAGCAGCTTAGCGACAGACCCTAATCAGCCCCAGCATTTT	CASSLATDPNQPQHF
TRBJ1-5	NA	TRBV10-3	NA	TGTGCCATCAGTGAGTCACAGGGAAATCAGCCCCAGCATTTT	CAISESQGNQPQHF
TRBJ2-4	TRBD2	TRBV11-2	few	TGTGCCAGCAGCTTAGGTGCTAGCGGGGGACTAGCCAAAAACATTCAGTACTTC	CASSLGASGGLAKNIQYF
TRBJ1-1	NA	TRBV7-6	NA	TGTGCTAGCAGCTTAGGGAGTAACACTGAAGCTATCTTT	CASSLGSNTEAIF
TRBJ2-1	TRBD2	TRBV12-3/TRBV12-4	once	TGTGCCAGCAGACCGGGACTAGCGGGTCCCTCCTACAATGAGCAGTTCTTC	CASRPGLAGPSYNEQFF
TRBJ2-2	NA	TRBV7-2	many	TGTGCCAGCAGCTTAAGGTTTAGGGCCTCGGGCACCGGGGAGCTGTTTTTT	CASSLRFRASGTGELFF
TRBJ1-2	NA	TRBV15	many	TGTGCCACCAGCAGAGAAATGGGAAGTGGCTACACCTTC	CATSREMGSGYTF
TRBJ1-6	NA	TRBV7-2	many	TGTGCCAGCAGCTTCTCCTATAATTCACCCCTCCACTTT	CASSFSYNSPLHF
TRBJ1-2	NA	TRBV20-1	NA	TGCAGTGCTGGGCCCCGTTGGTCCCCTAGCTACACCTTC	CSAGPRWSPSYTF
TRBJ2-5	TRBD2	TRBV6-6	NA	TGTGCCAGCAGTTACTCGGCTAGCGGGGGGTTCTACCAAGAGACCCAGTACTTC	CASSYSASGGFYQETQYF